A single sample is the source of the 11 T cell receptor beta chains below, sequenced in a study of blood T cells in healthy people across ages. Alongside a J-beta primer mix, a sample-barcoded 5' primer served in a second PCR lasting roughly 6 to 12 cycles. TCRdb processed the 5' RACE reads anew with MiXCR; each CDR3 protein has one entry. The repertoire consists of 1.5 million to 2 million distinct CDR3 sequences, with 49% occurring once and the leading ten covering approximately 2.1%. Sample: blood. The source of these receptors is a woman aged 40 to 55 in good health.

Details on this clonotype: The germline gene is not matched at one end of the junction; a read error may be the cause. The J gene is TRBJ2-7, the V gene TRBV11-2; no clear D gene. The CDR3 loop spans 14 amino acids. Germline V CDR1 and CDR2: SGHAT, FQNNGV. CDR3 sequence: CATRFRSSSYGQYF. In DNA, the CDR3 is TGTGCCACCCGATTTCGGTCGTCCTCCTACGGGCAGTACTTC. The full variable domain, completed using reference TRBV11-2 and TRBJ2-7, is EAGVAQSPRYKIIEKRQSVAFWCNPISGHATLYWYQQILGQGPKLLIQFQNNGVVDDSQLPKDRFSAERLKGVDSTLKIQPAKLEDSAVYLCATRFRSSSYGQYFGPGTRLTVT.

The chain recombines TRBV15 with TRBJ1-1; D may be TRBD1 (5 bases). Per the germline V gene, CDR1 is LNHNV and CDR2 is YYDKDF (reference sequence). This CDR3 contains 15 residues. The V gene lost 3 bases and the J gene lost 0 bases, with 11 bases spanning the gap. CDR3 protein: CATSSPGRMNTEAFF. Here the CDR3 DNA reads TGTGCCACCAGCAGCCCGGGACGGATGAACACTGAAGCTTTCTTT. Combining the CDR3 with reference TRBV15 and TRBJ1-1 gives the whole variable domain DAMVIQNPRYQVTQFGKPVTLSCSQTLNHNVMYWYQQKSSQAPKLLFHYYDKDFNNEADTPDNFQSRRPNTSFCFLDIRSPGLGDTAMYLCATSSPGRMNTEAFFGQGTRLTVV.

This clonotype has only a few counts. This chain joins TRBV7-2 and TRBJ2-3; 8 bases are shared with TRBD2. The CDR3 has 16 residues. Germline assignment: CDR1 SGHTA and CDR2 FQGNSA. J was trimmed by 2 bases and V by 4 bases; bases with no gene match: 8. CDR3 in amino acids: CASSSRRTSFTDTQYF. CDR3 DNA: TGTGCCAGCAGCTCCCGTAGGACTAGCTTCACAGATACGCAGTATTTT.

This clonotype was seen more than once but under ten times. This sequence joins TRBV4-2 and TRBJ2-5; no clear D gene. Trimming took 0 bases from V and 4 from J, leaving 9 bases between them. CDR1 is LGHNA, CDR2 YNFKEQ, per germline. The CDR3 sequence is 14 residues long. DNA for the CDR3: TGTGCCAGCAGCCAAGAGGAGTACAGAGAGACCCAGTACTTC. Translation: CASSQEEYRETQYF.

The chain couples TRBV28 to TRBJ2-4; 11 bases are a match to TRBD2. The end of the DNA fits TRBJ2-7 better, so the J call may be wrong. CDR1 is MDHEN, CDR2 SYDVKM, per germline. The CDR3 loop spans 16 amino acids. The CDR3 sequence: CASSLGPGTSGYEQYF. CDR3 nucleotide sequence: TGTGCCAGCAGTTTAGGTCCCGGGACTAGCGGCTACGAGCAGTACTTC.

On this clonotype itself: A read error may account for a junction end that differs from germline. V and J are TRBV12-3 or TRBV12-4 and TRBJ1-5, with 10 bases aligning to TRBD1. The CDR3 sequence is 16 residues long. The CDR3, as DNA: TGTGTCAGCAGTTTTGGAGGGGACAGGGGTAATCAGCCCCAGCATTTT. The encoded protein is CVSSFGGDRGNQPQHF.

This clonotype is a singleton in its sample. The chain has TRBV9 and TRBJ2-1; D tentatively fits TRBD1 or TRBD2 (7 bases each). Looked up from germline, CDR1 is SGDLS and CDR2 is YYNGEE. This CDR3 has 16 amino acids. V lost 3 bases and J 8 bases, leaving 21 bases between the germline ends. The CDR3 nucleotides read TGTGCCAGCAGCGCCGACCTCAGGGGGAGGGACGATGAGCAGTTCTTC. This gives the protein CASSADLRGRDDEQFF. The variable domain in full, with the rest retrieved from reference TRBV9 and TRBJ2-1, is DSGVTQTPKHLITATGQRVTLRCSPRSGDLSVYWYQQSLDQGLQFLIQYYNGEERAKGNILERFSAQQFPDLHSELNLSSLELGDSALYFCASSADLRGRDDEQFFGPGTRLTVL.

In its sample, this clonotype was seen a few times. The chain employs TRBV3-1 and TRBJ2-7, with 12 bases that match TRBD2. Germline V gene lookup returns CDR1 LGHDT and CDR2 YNNKEL (reference sequence). With V trimmed by 8 bases and J by 2 bases, 1 base remained unmatched. This CDR3 has 13 residues. CDR3 protein: CASGLAGTYEQYF. CDR3 in DNA: TGTGCCAGCGGACTAGCGGGAACCTACGAGCAGTACTTC.

The genes are TRBV10-3 and TRBJ1-2, with 8 bases identical to TRBD1. CDR3 size: 13 residues. Germline CDR1 is ENHRY and CDR2 is SYGVKD. J was trimmed by 2 bases and V by 7 bases; bases with no gene match: 3. CDR3 nucleotides: TGTGCCATCAATCAGGGGGCCAACTATGGCTACACCTTC. Translation gives CAINQGANYGYTF.

This clonotype occurred once. The chain couples TRBV3-1 to TRBJ2-4; TRBD2 agrees at 9 bases. Germline-derived CDR1 and CDR2 are LGHDT and YNNKEL (reference sequence). Germline trimming cut 4 bases from V and 1 base from J; bases unmatched to any gene: 14. This CDR3 spans 19 amino acids. This chain's CDR3 is CASSPAGRGGLFAKNIQYF. The CDR3 DNA reads as TGTGCCAGCAGCCCCGCGGGGCGGGGGGGCTTGTTCGCCAAAAACATTCAGTACTTC.

The chain uses TRBV20-1 and TRBJ1-5, with D possibly matching TRBD1 (6 bases). Deletions cut 5 bases from V and 7 bases from J, with 15 bases between. Germline assignment: CDR1 DFQATT and CDR2 SNEGSKA (reference sequence). The CDR3 is 13 amino acids. The CDR3 protein is CSARGGLGQPQHF. For the CDR3, the DNA is TGCAGTGCTCGAGGGGGTTTAGGGCAGCCCCAGCATTTT.